One sample yielded the 10 T cell receptor beta chains listed below, sequenced in a study of shared clonotypes between healthy human individuals. Generated by immunoSEQ multiplex PCR, the TCRdb table keeps only in-frame clones and is missing some. Of over a million clones detected, approximately 98.5% appear once; the ten largest clones hold around 0.33%. Sequenced sample: naive CD4+ T cells sorted from blood. Subset of the sample: CD45RA+ positively selected. These receptor sequences come from a man aged 30 to 45 in good health.

The CDR3 sequence: CASSDSGAARHNEQFF. For the CDR3, the DNA is TGTGCCAGCAGTGACTCAGGGGCAGCCCGCCACAATGAGCAGTTCTTC. The chain combines TRBV6-4 with TRBJ2-1; D possibly corresponds to TRBD1 (5 bases). V was cut by 0 bases and J by 5 bases, with 14 bases left in between. Germline lookup yields CDR1 MRHNA and CDR2 SNTAGT. CDR3 size: 16 residues.

J is TRBJ2-7 and V is TRBV5-1; no firm D call. Per the germline V gene, CDR1 is SGHRS and CDR2 is YFSETQ. This CDR3 contains 12 residues. The germline V and J ends were trimmed by 4 bases and 5 bases, with 10 bases remaining between them. The DNA of the CDR3 is TGCGCCAGCAGCCCCTTGAGCGACGAGCAGTACTTC. Translating gives CASSPLSDEQYF.

The chain recombines TRBV7-9 with TRBJ2-1; TRBD2 agrees at 12 bases. Looked up from germline, CDR1 is SEHNR and CDR2 is FQNEAQ (reference sequence). This CDR3 spans 16 amino acids. J lost 5 bases, V lost 3 bases, and 5 bases had no gene match. CDR3 in amino acids: CASSLTLAGGHNEQFF. CDR3 nucleotides: TGTGCCAGCAGCTTGACTCTAGCGGGAGGGCACAATGAGCAGTTCTTC.

The gene calls are TRBV15 and TRBJ1-2, with D possibly TRBD1 on 5 matching bases. V lost 4 bases, J lost 5 bases, and 20 bases lay in between. This CDR3 comprises 16 residues. The germline V gene encodes CDR1 LNHNV and CDR2 YYDKDF (reference sequence). CDR3 residues: CATSMRTTGTAYGYTF. CDR3 in DNA: TGTGCCACCAGCATGCGAACAACCGGGACGGCGTATGGCTACACCTTC.

CDR3 residues: CATSRAAEHSNQPQHF. In DNA form, the CDR3 reads TGTGCCACCAGCAGAGCGGCAGAACATAGCAATCAGCCCCAGCATTTT. The V call is TRBV15, the J call TRBJ1-5; D call uncertain. This CDR3 is built from 16 residues. The V end lost 1 base, the J end lost 0 bases, and 10 bases lay between the germline ends. Germline lookup yields CDR1 LNHNV and CDR2 YYDKDF (reference sequence). Full variable domain (missing parts from reference TRBV15 and TRBJ1-5): DAMVIQNPRYQVTQFGKPVTLSCSQTLNHNVMYWYQQKSSQAPKLLFHYYDKDFNNEADTPDNFQSRRPNTSFCFLDIRSPGLGDTAMYLCATSRAAEHSNQPQHFGDGTRLSIL.

The chain employs TRBV23-1 and TRBJ2-3, with TRBD2 matching 7 bases. TRBV23-1 is an ORF for which the function is uncertain. The CDR3 is made up of 15 amino acids. The junction had 2 bases not matched to a gene; V was cut back by 2 bases and J by 0 bases. As DNA, the CDR3 is TGCGCCAGCAGTCAACCAGCGGGGAGCACAGATACGCAGTATTTT. Translation gives CASSQPAGSTDTQYF.

The chain is built from TRBV4-1 and TRBJ2-2; 10 nucleotides agree with TRBD1. The ends lost 3 bases at V and 7 bases at J; junction bases unmatched: 5. The CDR3 has 15 amino acids. Germline assignment: CDR1 MGHRA and CDR2 YSYEKL. The CDR3 loop is CASSQIDRGRGELFF. As DNA, the CDR3 is TGCGCCAGCAGCCAGATAGACAGGGGGCGCGGGGAGCTGTTTTTT.

The chain couples TRBV7-2 to TRBJ2-5; TRBD1 aligns across 10 bases. Germline CDR1 is SGHTA and CDR2 is FQGNSA. The V segment lost 4 bases and the J segment 7 bases; nucleotides outside the gene matches: 6. The CDR3 spans 14 residues. This chain's CDR3 is CASSSDRGRGTQYF. The CDR3 nucleotides are TGTGCCAGCAGCTCCGACAGGGGGCGGGGGACCCAGTACTTC.

The chain joins TRBV6-5 to TRBJ2-3; D might be TRBD1 (6 bases). The germline V and J ends were trimmed by 4 bases and 0 bases, with 14 bases remaining between them. This CDR3 region has 16 residues. Germline CDR1 is MNHEY and CDR2 is SVGAGI. The CDR3 protein is CASSSDRSQSTDTQYF. The CDR3 region has the DNA TGTGCCAGCAGTTCTGACAGGTCCCAAAGCACAGATACGCAGTATTTT.

The rearrangement links TRBV6-5 to TRBJ2-7; D uncertain. Germline-derived CDR1 and CDR2 are MNHEY and SVGAGI. With 0 bases removed from V and 2 bases from J, the gap between germline ends came to 11 bases. This CDR3 comprises 15 residues. CDR3 protein: CASSYSIVGPYEQYF. In DNA form, the CDR3 reads TGTGCCAGCAGTTACTCGATTGTAGGTCCCTACGAGCAGTACTTC.